Listed below are T cell receptor beta chains from one sample, sequenced in a study of T cell changes during pregnancy in multiple sclerosis. The table came from immunoSEQ multiplex PCR; TCRdb's copy has only in-frame clones and leaves some out. Counted here are some 21,000 clones, 85% to 95% occurring once; the ten biggest clones make up roughly 0.7%. The source material was CD4+ T cells from peripheral blood mononuclear cells, sampled in the third trimester of pregnancy. The origin of the receptors is a female donor with multiple sclerosis, enrolled in a pregnancy study. CDR3s include the opening cysteine and the closing phenylalanine or tryptophan. D genes are given only for firm matches. Size is stated for part of the rows, as once, few or many counts, or as a class when the clone is expanded.

J gene	D gene	clone size	V gene	CDR3 DNA	CDR3 protein
TRBJ2-2	.	once	TRBV2	TGTGCCAGTAGTCTAGCGTGGACCGGGGAGCTGTTTTTT	CASSLAWTGELFF
TRBJ2-7	TRBD2	.	TRBV9	TGTGCCAGCAGCGCCCGGGGGGATTTTGACGAGCAGTACTTC	CASSARGDFDEQYF
TRBJ2-6	TRBD1	.	TRBV5-4	TGTGCCAGCAGCTTTGGGACAGTTCACTCTGGGGCCAACGTCCTGACTTTC	CASSFGTVHSGANVLTF
TRBJ2-5	.	.	TRBV2	TGTGCCAGCAGTGCATTTCTCTTGGGGGCAGGAGAGACCCAGTACTTC	CASSAFLLGAGETQYF
TRBJ1-1	.	.	TRBV7-2	TGTGCCAGCAGCAAGAGGGCATTCATAATTGGTGAAGCTTTCTTT	CASSKRAFIIGEAFF
TRBJ2-1	.	.	TRBV7-9	TGTGCCAGCAGCCTACTAGCATTCGTGGGCAATGAGCAGTTCTTC	CASSLLAFVGNEQFF
TRBJ1-2	.	.	TRBV4-1	TGCGCCAGCAGCCAAGACCCCATCCTAGCTGGCGGCTACACCTTC	CASSQDPILAGGYTF
TRBJ1-1	TRBD1	.	TRBV7-2	TGTGCCAGCAGCTTCCGGACAGGGGGAACTGAAGCTTTCTTT	CASSFRTGGTEAFF
TRBJ2-7	.	.	TRBV11-3	TGTGCCAGCAGCTTTAATTTCGGCTACGAGCAGTACTTC	CASSFNFGYEQYF
TRBJ1-5	.	few	TRBV6-1	TGTGCCAGCCTGGGGACACCCTATCAGCCCCAGCATTTT	CASLGTPYQPQHF
TRBJ1-3	.	.	TRBV14	TGTGCCAGCAGCCAAGATCTGGGAGGGGCTGGAAACACCATATATTTT	CASSQDLGGAGNTIYF
TRBJ1-1	.	.	TRBV27	TGTGCCAGCAGTCCATGGAGGGAGGAACGCACTGAAGCTTTCTTT	CASSPWREERTEAFF
TRBJ2-1	TRBD2	.	TRBV11-3	TGTGCCAGCAGCCCCCGACTAGCCTCTGAGCAGTTCTTC	CASSPRLASEQFF
TRBJ1-2	.	.	TRBV5-1	TGCGCCAGCAGGGGTGGGACTTCTAACCACGACTATGGCTACACCTTC	CASRGGTSNHDYGYTF
TRBJ2-5	TRBD1	once	TRBV7-9	TGTGCCAGCAGCTTAATGGGCGTGCCAGGGGGATCCGAGACCCAGTACTTC	CASSLMGVPGGSETQYF
TRBJ2-7	.	.	TRBV10-3	TGTGCCATCAGTGTCGAAAGGCCTAGCGAGCAGTACTTC	CAISVERPSEQYF
TRBJ1-1	.	.	TRBV18	TGTGCCAGCTCAATGCGGCGGAACACTGAAGCTTTCTTT	CASSMRRNTEAFF
TRBJ2-2	TRBD1	.	TRBV9	TGTGCCAGCAGACGGACAGGGGGTACCGGGGAGCTGTTTTTT	CASRRTGGTGELFF
TRBJ1-4	TRBD1	.	TRBV6-1	TGTGCCAGCAGTCCGACAGGGACTAATGAAAAACTGTTTTTT	CASSPTGTNEKLFF
TRBJ2-3	TRBD2	.	TRBV30	TGTGCCTGGAGCCCCGGACTAGCGGGGAGCGGCACAGATACGCAGTATTTT	CAWSPGLAGSGTDTQYF
TRBJ2-3	TRBD2	.	TRBV5-4	TGTGCCAGCAGCTTAGCGGGAAGCACAGATACGCAGTATTTT	CASSLAGSTDTQYF
TRBJ1-3	TRBD1	.	TRBV6-1	TGTGCCAGCAGTGACAGCACCCGGACAGGGCCTGGAAACACCATATATTTT	CASSDSTRTGPGNTIYF
TRBJ1-5	.	few	TRBV7-9	TGTGCCAGCAGCTGGAACAGGGAGCCCCAGCATTTT	CASSWNREPQHF
TRBJ1-6	.	few	TRBV2	TGTGCCAGCAGTGAAGGTGTTGCCACAGGTCTTTTT	CASSEGVATGLF
TRBJ1-6	.	.	TRBV5-6	TGTGCCAGCAGCTTGGGTCAGGGGAATTCACCCCTCCACTTT	CASSLGQGNSPLHF
TRBJ2-6	.	.	TRBV5-6	TGTGCCAGCAGCTTGATAGCTGGAGCCAACGTCCTGACTTTC	CASSLIAGANVLTF
TRBJ2-5	TRBD2	.	TRBV11-1	TGTGCCAGCAGCGCCCGACTAGCGGGGGCCCAAGAGACCCAGTACTTC	CASSARLAGAQETQYF
TRBJ1-2	.	once	TRBV2	TGTGCCAGCAGTGGGTCAGGCTATGGCTACACCTTC	CASSGSGYGYTF
TRBJ2-1	TRBD1	few	TRBV7-2	TGTGCCAGCAGCTTCGACAGGGGGCGCGAGAATGAGCAGTTCTTC	CASSFDRGRENEQFF